This T cell receptor beta chain emerged from a study of CD8 T cells in Susac syndrome. CDR3 size: 13 residues. Per germline, CDR1 MNHNS and CDR2 SASEGT. Deletions cut 4 bases from V and 0 bases from J, with 7 bases between. An amount of RNA that ranged from roughly 0.5 to 1 ug was reverse transcribed with random hexamers. The CDR3 of TCR beta was amplified by immunoSEQ multiplex PCR across 54 Vbeta and 13 Jbeta. Each CDR3 protein gets one entry after TCRdb re-called the immunoSEQ multiplex PCR reads with MiXCR. Here the sample spans 85,000 to 90,000 distinct CDR3 sequences, roughly 93% being singletons. TCR beta from blood CD8+ and CD4+ T cells was sequenced. FACS was used to enrich TEMRA cells, whereas the CD8+ and CD4+ T cells were obtained by negative isolation.

The sequence came from a human donor in good health. This chain joins TRBV6-1 and TRBJ2-7; D may be TRBD1 or TRBD2 (5 bases each). The sequenced material came from CD8+ T cells from PBMCs. CDR3 sequence (DNA): TGTGCCAGCAGTGCGGGGCTCTCCTACGAGCAGTACTTC. Translated, it gives CASSAGLSYEQYF.